The following is a T cell receptor beta chain sequence with its context. Its matching antigen is unknown. Germline V gives CDR1 MDHEN, CDR2 SYDVKM. CDR3 size: 17 residues. Germline trimming cut 1 base from V and 4 bases from J; bases unmatched to any gene: 10. This record belongs to a study of early stage breast cancer tumors. About the research overall: Of about 17 invasive breast tumors, more than ten were hormone receptor-positive, HER2-negative. Findings and limits, study-wide: Blood repertoires resembled normal breast more than tumor. Commonly generated sequences made up most enriched TCRB sequences shared between patients. Compared with adjacent normal breast tissue, tumors showed 2 to 2.5-fold greater T cell density and higher clonality.

The table came from immunoSEQ multiplex PCR; TCRdb's copy has only in-frame clones and leaves some out. Found here are tens of thousands of clones, more than 60% of them singletons; the top ten hold roughly 3.5%. The chain is built from TRBV28 and TRBJ1-1; 9 bases fit TRBD1. This sequence was found in a person between 55 and 69 years old with breast cancer. Material for sequencing was blood. DNA of the CDR3: TGTGCCAGCAGTTTATTAGTCCGGGGACAGGGTCGCACTGAAGCTTTCTTT. Its translation: CASSLLVRGQGRTEAFF.